The present entry profiles one T cell receptor beta chain with its context. The sample originates from a study of cytomegalovirus exposure and HLA in healthy donors. Background on the study: An earlier analysis found 117 million unique TCR beta sequences from 200 million or so T cells.

PCR was performed using 60 Vbeta and 13 Jbeta primers. The data were produced by immunoSEQ multiplex PCR, yet TCRdb's version contains in-frame clones alone and is incomplete. This sample has more than 100,000 clones; 65% to 80% occur once, and the top ten carry less than 3.5%. The CDR3 has 15 residues. CDR1 is MNHNS and CDR2 is SASEGT in the germline V gene. V was pared by 8 bases and J by 4 bases, with 8 bases of the junction left unmatched. The rearrangement joins TRBV6-1 to TRBJ1-5; 10 positions agree with TRBD1. The receptor's source is a woman between 40 and 55 years old in good health and CMV-seropositive. Material for sequencing was PBMCs. The CDR3 DNA reads TGTGCCAGCTCCAAGGGACAGGGGTTGAATCAGCCCCAGCATTTT. As protein: CASSKGQGLNQPQHF.